The 16 T cell receptor beta chains in this list originate from one sample, sequenced in a study of cytomegalovirus exposure and HLA in healthy donors. PCR was performed using 60 Vbeta and 13 Jbeta primers. Sequencing used immunoSEQ multiplex PCR; TCRdb keeps in-frame clones, though not all of them. Of about 180,000 clones detected, approximately 82% appear once; the ten largest clones hold 0.95% to 1.5%. The specimen was PBMCs. These receptors were obtained from a girl aged 2-10 years in good health and CMV-seropositive.

V usage is TRBV5-1 and J usage is TRBJ2-5, with unresolved D. The CDR3 covers 14 residues. Trimming shortened V by 0 bases and J by 2 bases, and 8 bases separated the two germline ends. CDR1 and CDR2 (germline): SGHRS, YFSETQ. In nucleotides, the CDR3 is TGCGCCAGCAGCTTGGAGCCCCTGCAAGAGACCCAGTACTTC. Translated, it gives CASSLEPLQETQYF.

The gene calls are TRBV2 and TRBJ2-3; the D gene is possibly TRBD2 (5 bases). CDR1 is SNHLY and CDR2 is FYNNEI in the germline V gene. The CDR3 runs to 12 residues. V was clipped by 7 bases and J by 1 base, with 6 bases between them. DNA of the CDR3: TGTGCCAGCAATAGCGGCACAGATACGCAGTATTTT. Translating gives CASNSGTDTQYF.

The chain combines TRBV5-1 with TRBJ2-2; D is unresolved. The CDR3 is made up of 12 amino acids. Germline V gene sequence: CDR1 SGHRS, CDR2 YFSETQ. V was cut by 7 bases and J by 3 bases, with 7 bases left in between. The DNA of the CDR3 is TGCGCCAGCGGCCCCTACACCGGGGAGCTGTTTTTT. Amino acids: CASGPYTGELFF.

The chain employs TRBV6-1 and TRBJ1-4; D is possibly TRBD1 (5 bases). From germline, CDR1 is MNHNS and CDR2 SASEGT. With 4 bases removed from V and 4 bases from J, the gap between germline ends came to 13 bases. CDR3 length: 15 residues. The chain's CDR3 is CASSVFLGGNEKLFF. The CDR3 nucleotides are TGTGCCAGCAGTGTTTTTTTGGGGGGTAATGAAAAACTGTTTTTT.

The genes are TRBV29-1 and TRBJ1-3, with D tentatively TRBD1 (5 bases). The V and J ends lost 7 bases and 4 bases respectively, with 14 bases between them. Germline lookup yields CDR1 SQVTM and CDR2 ANQGSEA. CDR3 length: 13 residues. The CDR3 DNA follows: TGCAGCGATGGCAGGGCCTCGGGAAACACCATATATTTT. This encodes CSDGRASGNTIYF.

The chain recombines TRBV5-1 with TRBJ2-2; 7 positions agree with TRBD1. J lost 3 bases, V lost 7 bases, and 3 bases had no gene match. CDR1 is SGHRS and CDR2 is YFSETQ in the germline V gene. The CDR3 is 13 residues long. DNA of the CDR3: TGCGCCAGCCGGGACAGTGACACCGGGGAGCTGTTTTTT. Its translation is CASRDSDTGELFF.

This chain links TRBV5-1 with TRBJ2-3, with 7 bases that match TRBD2. The CDR3 totals 14 residues. The trim removed 2 bases at V and 6 bases at J, leaving 6 bases unmatched. Germline V CDR1 and CDR2: SGHRS, YFSETQ. CDR3 sequence reads: CASSFGGRGDTQYF. The DNA for the CDR3 is TGCGCCAGCAGCTTCGGCGGGAGAGGGGATACGCAGTATTTT.

The chain uses TRBV30 and TRBJ2-5; a possible D gene is TRBD2 (5 bases). Trimming stripped 2 bases from V and 3 bases from J, with 13 bases between. CDR3 length: 14 residues. CDR1 is GTSNPN, CDR2 SVGIG, per germline (reference sequence). The CDR3 nucleotides are TGTGCCTGGAGTCTAAGGCCGGGGAAAGAGACCCAGTACTTC. Translation: CAWSLRPGKETQYF.

The genes are TRBV5-1 and TRBJ2-3; the match to TRBD2 covers 8 bases. Germline CDR1 SGHRS, CDR2 YFSETQ. The junction had 8 bases not matched to a gene; V was cut back by 5 bases and J by 6 bases. This CDR3 comprises 14 residues. The CDR3 sequence: CASSPRLAPDTQYF. The DNA for the CDR3 is TGCGCCAGCAGTCCAAGACTAGCGCCGGATACGCAGTATTTT. The full variable domain, completed using reference TRBV5-1 and TRBJ2-3, is KAGVTQTPRYLIKTRGQQVTLSCSPISGHRSVSWYQQTPGQGLQFLFEYFSETQRNKGNFPGRFSGRQFSNSRSEMNVSTLELGDSALYLCASSPRLAPDTQYFGPGTRLTVL.

The rearrangement uses TRBV6-1 and TRBJ1-3; TRBD1 matches 8 bases. Looked up from germline, CDR1 is MNHNS and CDR2 is SASEGT. This CDR3 comprises 14 residues. With 6 bases clipped from V and 2 bases from J, the junction kept 3 bases outside the gene matches. The CDR3 DNA is TGTGCCAGCAGGGCGGACAGGGCTGGAAACACCATATATTTT. Residues: CASRADRAGNTIYF.

This clone appeared once. The V gene is TRBV2, the J gene TRBJ2-3; D is possibly TRBD2 (6 bases). The ends were cut back, 6 bases at V and 4 bases at J, with 11 bases in the middle. This CDR3 contains 13 residues. The germline gives CDR1 SNHLY, CDR2 FYNNEI. This CDR3 is CASRGSGADTQYF. The CDR3 region has the DNA TGTGCCAGCAGGGGATCGGGGGCAGATACGCAGTATTTT.

CDR3 residues: CASSDPTRGGGYTF. The CDR3 region has the DNA TGTGCCAGCAGTGACCCAACCAGGGGTGGGGGCTACACCTTC. This chain joins TRBV28 and TRBJ1-2, with D possibly TRBD1 on 6 matching bases. The V gene's germline CDR1 is MDHEN and CDR2 SYDVKM. The CDR3 runs 14 residues. Deletions cut 5 bases from V and 8 bases from J, with 18 bases between.

This sequence joins TRBV2 and TRBJ1-1; 7 bases fit TRBD1. The CDR3 is 15 residues long. Germline V gives CDR1 SNHLY, CDR2 FYNNEI. V shed 0 bases, J shed 8 bases, and the junction held 9 bases outside the gene matches. The CDR3 sequence: CASSEADRALSEAFF. The CDR3 nucleotides read TGTGCCAGCAGTGAAGCCGACAGGGCCCTTTCCGAAGCTTTCTTT.

The V and J genes are TRBV5-1 and TRBJ2-7, with D tentatively TRBD2 (6 bases). CDR1 SGHRS and CDR2 YFSETQ come from the germline V gene. CDR3 length: 14 amino acids. V dropped 0 bases and J dropped 6 bases, with 13 bases sitting between them. CDR3 sequence reads: CASSLGGIEREQYF. The CDR3 nucleotides are TGCGCCAGCAGCTTGGGCGGGATCGAACGCGAGCAGTACTTC.

This chain uses TRBV6-7 with TRBJ2-1; D is unresolved. TRBV6-7 has ORF status, its function being uncertain. V lost 2 bases and J 6 bases, leaving 14 bases between the germline ends. CDR3 length: 15 residues. The CDR3 sequence is CASSYPKLVRNEQFF. As DNA, the CDR3 is TGTGCCAGCAGTTACCCTAAGCTGGTCCGCAATGAGCAGTTCTTC.

J is TRBJ1-2 and V is TRBV30; D call uncertain. Trimming took 1 base from V and 2 from J, leaving 8 bases between them. This CDR3 contains 13 residues. Germline loops: CDR1 GTSNPN, CDR2 SVGIG (reference sequence). The CDR3 DNA reads TGTGCCTGGAGTGCGACACCCAACTATGGCTACACCTTC. This codes for CAWSATPNYGYTF.